A single sample gave rise to the 17 T cell receptor beta chains below, sequenced in a study of regulatory T cells in long-lasting Graves disease. Described time point: persistent/refractory GD, antithyroid drugs over 5 years with positive TRAb. PBMC RNA was the source of the TCR library. CDR3 regions were amplified by Arm-PCR using iRepertoire HTBI primers to build TCR beta libraries. Each CDR3 protein gets one entry after TCRdb re-called the multiplex PCR reads with MiXCR. The data show about 660,000 distinct CDR3 sequences, around 32% seen once. The input for sequencing was peripheral blood mononuclear cells (PBMCs), taken when the disease was refractory, from a patient treated with antithyroid drugs. These receptors were obtained from a female donor with Graves disease.

The sample holds many counts of this clonotype. The V and J genes are TRBV20-1 and TRBJ1-1; TRBD1 is a possible D gene (5 bases). Germline values: CDR1 DFQATT, CDR2 SNEGSKA (reference sequence). Trimming removed 7 bases at V and 0 bases at J, with 18 bases between. This CDR3 spans 15 amino acids. CDR3 in DNA: TGCAGTGGAGCTTTTGGGGGTTGGATGAACACTGAAGCTTTCTTT. Its translation: CSGAFGGWMNTEAFF.

This clonotype was seen many times. This chain connects TRBV18 to TRBJ2-5; 7 bases agree with TRBD2. CDR1 is KGHSH and CDR2 is LQKENI in the germline V gene. This CDR3 is built from 14 residues. V was pared by 2 bases and J by 3 bases, with 3 bases of the junction left unmatched. Here the CDR3 reads CASSPDREEETQYF. In nucleotides, the CDR3 is TGTGCCAGCTCACCAGATCGGGAGGAAGAGACCCAGTACTTC.

This clonotype has ten or more counts. This chain links TRBV28 with TRBJ1-1; tentative D call: TRBD1 (6 bases). The CDR3 runs to 16 residues. In germline, CDR1 is MDHEN, CDR2 SYDVKM. Trimming left V 4 bases short and J 4 bases short, with 19 bases between. The chain's CDR3 is CASSYPVGGTATEAFF. CDR3 sequence (DNA): TGTGCCAGCAGTTACCCTGTGGGGGGCACTGCCACTGAAGCTTTCTTT.

The rearrangement uses TRBV20-1 and TRBJ1-5, with D perhaps matching TRBD1 (5 bases). The germline CDR1 and CDR2 sequences are DFQATT and SNEGSKA (reference sequence). This CDR3 is built from 13 residues. V gave up 2 bases and J gave up 4 bases, with 9 bases separating them. The CDR3 nucleotides read TGCAGTGCTAGATGGGGGAGAAATCAGCCCCAGCATTTT. Its translation is CSARWGRNQPQHF.

This clonotype occurred a few times. The chain couples TRBV7-3 to TRBJ2-7, with D possibly being TRBD1 (5 bases). V lost 4 bases, J lost 3 bases, and 13 bases lay in between. This CDR3 spans 14 amino acids. CDR1 is SGHTA and CDR2 is FQGTGA in the germline V gene. The CDR3 region has the DNA TGTGCCAGCAGCTCTGGGCCAGGGTACTACGAGCAGTACTTC. Translating it yields CASSSGPGYYEQYF.

The chain carries TRBV5-1 and TRBJ2-7; the D gene is possibly TRBD1 (5 bases). The germline gives CDR1 SGHRS, CDR2 YFSETQ. V lost 0 bases and J lost 8, with 15 bases in between. The CDR3 sequence is 14 residues long. The CDR3 sequence is CASSLDRPGEKQYF. The CDR3 DNA is TGCGCCAGCAGCTTGGACAGGCCCGGTGAAAAGCAGTACTTC.

This clonotype was detected only a few times. This chain links TRBV19 with TRBJ1-5; 10 bases are a match to TRBD1. This CDR3 is built from 16 residues. With V trimmed by 5 bases and J by 6 bases, 10 bases remained unmatched. Germline CDR1 is LNHDA and CDR2 is SQIVND (reference sequence). Here the CDR3 DNA reads TGTGCCAGTAGTTCCCTTCCCGGGACAGGGGTTCAGCCCCAGCATTTT. Translated: CASSSLPGTGVQPQHF.

The CDR3 reads CASSARGTDTQYF. In DNA form, the CDR3 reads TGTGCCAGCAGTGCCCGGGGAACCGATACGCAGTATTTT. The chain uses TRBV2 and TRBJ2-3; possible D gene TRBD2, 5 bases. V lost 4 bases to trimming and J lost 6 bases, with 11 bases between them. CDR3 length equals 13 residues. Germline V gene sequence: CDR1 SNHLY, CDR2 FYNNEI.

In the case of this clonotype: Since no conserved phenylalanine or tryptophan closes the CDR3, a read error is the likely cause. The chain employs TRBV6-2 or TRBV6-3 and TRBJ1-4; D is undetermined. V gave up 5 bases and J gave up 0 bases, with 16 bases separating them. CDR3 length equals 17 residues. The V gene's germline CDR1 is MNHEY and CDR2 SVGEGT. CDR3 amino acids: CASSELRPQPTNEKLFS. The CDR3 bases are TGTGCCAGCAGTGAACTAAGGCCCCAACCAACTAATGAAAAACTGTTTTCT.

A few counts support this clonotype. This chain uses TRBV19 with TRBJ1-1; 9 positions match TRBD1. The trim removed 6 bases at V and 4 bases at J, leaving 6 bases unmatched. Per germline, CDR1 LNHDA and CDR2 SQIVND (reference sequence). CDR3 length equals 14 residues. The CDR3 spells CASRTTGGGTEAFF. The CDR3 DNA sequence: TGTGCCAGTAGAACGACAGGGGGTGGCACTGAAGCTTTCTTT.

This clonotype has just a few counts. The chain is built from TRBV6-1 and TRBJ2-5; TRBD2 agrees at 13 bases. J was trimmed by 4 bases and V by 7 bases; bases with no gene match: 6. The CDR3 length is 15 residues. Germline V lookup: CDR1 MNHNS, CDR2 SASEGT. CDR3 DNA sequence: TGTGCCAGCATTTCAGGACTAGCGGGAGTAGAGACCCAGTACTTC. Its protein is CASISGLAGVETQYF.

This clonotype was observed a handful of times. The chain is built from TRBV19 and TRBJ1-5, with D possibly matching TRBD1 (5 bases). The ends were cut back, 5 bases at V and 9 bases at J, with 14 bases in the middle. The CDR3 has 13 amino acids. Germline-derived CDR1 and CDR2 are LNHDA and SQIVND (reference sequence). DNA of the CDR3: TGTGCCAGTAGTCTGGGGGAAATGATGCCCCAGCATTTT. Its translation is CASSLGEMMPQHF. Full variable domain (rest looked up from reference TRBV19 and TRBJ1-5): DGGITQSPKYLFRKEGQNVTLSCEQNLNHDAMYWYRQDPGQGLRLIYYSQIVNDFQKGDIAEGYSVSREKKESFPLTVTSAQKNPTAFYLCASSLGEMMPQHFGDGTRLSIL.

The J gene is TRBJ1-5, the V gene TRBV2; D is possibly TRBD1 (6 bases). Germline V gives CDR1 SNHLY, CDR2 FYNNEI. The V gene lost 5 bases and the J gene lost 6 bases, with 17 bases spanning the gap. The CDR3 has 15 residues. The CDR3 DNA follows: TGTGCCAGCAGTAAGTCTTCAGGGGCGAGTCAGCCCCAGCATTTT. Amino acids: CASSKSSGASQPQHF.

The chain joins TRBV20-1 to TRBJ2-3; D may be TRBD2 (5 bases). Germline V CDR1 and CDR2: DFQATT, SNEGSKA (reference sequence). The CDR3 contains 13 residues. The V and J ends lost 5 bases and 0 bases respectively, with 9 bases between them. CDR3 region: CSAARGSTDTQYF. For the CDR3, the DNA is TGCAGTGCTGCCCGCGGGAGCACAGATACGCAGTATTTT.

This clonotype appeared a few times. The genes are TRBV5-1 and TRBJ1-1; D perhaps matches TRBD1 (5 bases). The germline gives CDR1 SGHRS, CDR2 YFSETQ. This CDR3 has 14 residues. Trimming stripped 1 base from V and 7 bases from J, with 14 bases between. This chain's CDR3 is CASSLLSGKGEAFF. For the CDR3, the DNA is TGCGCCAGCAGCTTGTTATCAGGGAAGGGTGAAGCTTTCTTT.

The gene calls are TRBV27 and TRBJ1-5; the match to TRBD1 covers 7 bases. The germline gives CDR1 MNHEY, CDR2 SMNVEV (reference sequence). CDR3 length: 14 amino acids. After removal of 5 bases from V and 6 bases from J, the junction contained 7 bases not matched to a gene. CDR3 in amino acids: CASSTGAVGQPQHF. The CDR3 DNA reads as TGTGCCAGCAGTACAGGGGCTGTAGGTCAGCCCCAGCATTTT.

In this sample, this clonotype turned up a few times. This chain uses TRBV20-1 with TRBJ2-5, with D possibly being TRBD1 or TRBD2 (5 bases each). Per germline, CDR1 DFQATT and CDR2 SNEGSKA (reference sequence). This CDR3 region has 16 residues. Trimming left V 4 bases short and J 4 bases short, with 22 bases between. CDR3 DNA: TGCAGTGCTACTCAGGGATTGGGAGCCGGTCGAGAGACCCAGTACTTC. Translated: CSATQGLGAGRETQYF.